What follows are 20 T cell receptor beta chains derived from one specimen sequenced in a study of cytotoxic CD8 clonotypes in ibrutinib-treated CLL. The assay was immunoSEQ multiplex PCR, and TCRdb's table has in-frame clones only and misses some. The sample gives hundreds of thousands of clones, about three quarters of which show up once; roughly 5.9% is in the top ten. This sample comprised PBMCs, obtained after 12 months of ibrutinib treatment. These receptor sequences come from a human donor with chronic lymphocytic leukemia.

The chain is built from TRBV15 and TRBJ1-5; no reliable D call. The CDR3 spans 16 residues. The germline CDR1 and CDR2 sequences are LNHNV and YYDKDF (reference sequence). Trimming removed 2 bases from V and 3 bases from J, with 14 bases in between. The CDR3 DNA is TGTGCCACCAGCAGACCGGATAAAGGGTTCAATCAGCCCCAGCATTTT. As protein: CATSRPDKGFNQPQHF.

The CDR3 bases are TGTGCCAGTAGTATATACGGATCAGGTTATAGCAATCAGCCCCAGCATTTT. It codes for CASSIYGSGYSNQPQHF. The V gene is TRBV19, the J gene TRBJ1-5; D unresolved. Trimming shortened V by 2 bases and J by 0 bases, and 14 bases separated the two germline ends. The CDR3 is 17 residues long. Germline lookup yields CDR1 LNHDA and CDR2 SQIVND (reference sequence).

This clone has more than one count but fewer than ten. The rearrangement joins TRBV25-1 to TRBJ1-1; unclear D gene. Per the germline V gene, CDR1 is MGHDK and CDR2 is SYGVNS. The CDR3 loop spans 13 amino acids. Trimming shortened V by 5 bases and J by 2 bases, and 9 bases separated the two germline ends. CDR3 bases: TGTGCCAGCAGTCCGGTAATTAACACTGAAGCTTTCTTT. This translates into CASSPVINTEAFF.

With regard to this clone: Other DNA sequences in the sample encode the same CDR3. The DNA for the CDR3 is TGTGCCAGCTCACCAACGGGGGGATCACCCCTCCACTTT. Protein: CASSPTGGSPLHF. V gene TRBV18 combines with J gene TRBJ1-6; TRBD1 might be the D (5 bases). The CDR3 consists of 13 residues. CDR1 KGHSH and CDR2 LQKENI come from the germline V gene. With 2 bases removed from V and 10 bases from J, the gap between germline ends came to 9 bases.

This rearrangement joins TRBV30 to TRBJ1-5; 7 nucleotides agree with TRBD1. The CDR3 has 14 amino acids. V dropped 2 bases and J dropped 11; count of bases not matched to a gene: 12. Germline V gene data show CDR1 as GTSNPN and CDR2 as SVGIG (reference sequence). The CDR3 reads CAWSKGSQGGSQHF. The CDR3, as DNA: TGTGCCTGGAGTAAGGGGTCGCAGGGGGGGTCCCAGCATTTT.

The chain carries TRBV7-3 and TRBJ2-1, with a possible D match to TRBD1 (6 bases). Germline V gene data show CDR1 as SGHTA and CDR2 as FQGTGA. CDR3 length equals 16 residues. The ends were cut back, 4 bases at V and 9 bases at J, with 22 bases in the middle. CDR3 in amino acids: CASSSIRTEARGEQFF. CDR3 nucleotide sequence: TGTGCCAGCAGCTCGATAAGGACTGAGGCCAGGGGTGAGCAGTTCTTC.

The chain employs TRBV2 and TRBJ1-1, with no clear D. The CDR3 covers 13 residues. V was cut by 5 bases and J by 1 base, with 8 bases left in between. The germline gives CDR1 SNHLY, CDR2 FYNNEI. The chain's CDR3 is CASSFTENTEAFF. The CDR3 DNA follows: TGTGCCAGCAGTTTCACAGAGAACACTGAAGCTTTCTTT.

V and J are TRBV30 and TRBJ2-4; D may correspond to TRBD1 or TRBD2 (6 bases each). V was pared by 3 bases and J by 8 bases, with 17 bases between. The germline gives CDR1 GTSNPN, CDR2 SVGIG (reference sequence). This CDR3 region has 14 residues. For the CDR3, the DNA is TGTGCCTGGAGGGCCCTGGATAGGGGGGACATTCAGTACTTC. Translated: CAWRALDRGDIQYF.

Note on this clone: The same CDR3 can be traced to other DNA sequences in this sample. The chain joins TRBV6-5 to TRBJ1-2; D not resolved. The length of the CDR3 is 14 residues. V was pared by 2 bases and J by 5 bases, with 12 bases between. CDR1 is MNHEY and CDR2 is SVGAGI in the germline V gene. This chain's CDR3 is CASSYVGGRYGYTF. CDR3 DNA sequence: TGTGCCAGCAGTTACGTGGGCGGAAGATATGGCTACACCTTC.

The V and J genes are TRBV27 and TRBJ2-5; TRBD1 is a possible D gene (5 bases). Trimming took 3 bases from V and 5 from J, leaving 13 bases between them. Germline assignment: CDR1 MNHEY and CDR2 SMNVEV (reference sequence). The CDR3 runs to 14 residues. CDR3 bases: TGTGCCAGCAGTTTGAATCTACAGGCGGAGACCCAGTACTTC. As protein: CASSLNLQAETQYF.

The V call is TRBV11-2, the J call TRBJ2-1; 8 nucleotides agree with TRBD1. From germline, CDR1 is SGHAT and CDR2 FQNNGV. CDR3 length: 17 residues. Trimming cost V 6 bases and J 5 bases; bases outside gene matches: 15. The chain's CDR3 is CASRPTSPDRGNNEQFF. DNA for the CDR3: TGTGCCAGCAGACCCACCTCCCCCGACAGGGGAAACAATGAGCAGTTCTTC.

The CDR3 here is CASSLDWGRGSIITEAFF. CDR3 sequence (DNA): TGTGCCAGCAGCTTAGATTGGGGAAGGGGATCTATCATCACTGAAGCTTTCTTT. The V call is TRBV7-9, the J call TRBJ1-1, with D possibly TRBD1 on 5 matching bases. The CDR3 contains 18 residues. The germline V and J ends were trimmed by 1 base and 4 bases, with 22 bases remaining between them. Per germline, CDR1 SEHNR and CDR2 FQNEAQ (reference sequence).

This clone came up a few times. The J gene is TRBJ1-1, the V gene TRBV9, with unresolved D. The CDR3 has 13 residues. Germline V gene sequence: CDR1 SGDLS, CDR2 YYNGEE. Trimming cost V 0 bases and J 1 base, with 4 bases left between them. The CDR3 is CASSVAGNTEAFF. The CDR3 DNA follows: TGTGCCAGCAGCGTAGCAGGGAACACTGAAGCTTTCTTT.

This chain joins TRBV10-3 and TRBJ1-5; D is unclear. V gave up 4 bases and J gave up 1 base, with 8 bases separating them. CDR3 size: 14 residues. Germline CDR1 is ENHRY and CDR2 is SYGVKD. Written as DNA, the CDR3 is TGTGCCATCAGTGGGCAGAGAAGCAATCAGCCCCAGCATTTT. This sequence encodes CAISGQRSNQPQHF.

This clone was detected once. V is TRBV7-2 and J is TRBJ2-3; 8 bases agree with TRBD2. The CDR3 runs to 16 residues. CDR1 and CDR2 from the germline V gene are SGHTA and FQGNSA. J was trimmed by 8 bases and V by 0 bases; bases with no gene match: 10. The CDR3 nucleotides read TGTGCCAGCAGCTTAGCGCTGGCGGGGGGCCGCGGTACGCAGTATTTT. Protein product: CASSLALAGGRGTQYF. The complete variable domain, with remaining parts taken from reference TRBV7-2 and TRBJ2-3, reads GAGVSQSPSNKVTEKGKDVELRCDPISGHTALYWYRQSLGQGLEFLIYFQGNSAPDKSGLPSDRFSAERTGGSVSTLTIQRTQQEDSAVYLCASSLALAGGRGTQYFGPGTRLTVL.

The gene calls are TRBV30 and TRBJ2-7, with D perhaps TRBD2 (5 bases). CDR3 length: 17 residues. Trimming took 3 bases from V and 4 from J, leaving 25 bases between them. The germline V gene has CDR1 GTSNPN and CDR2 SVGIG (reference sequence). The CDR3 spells CAWSPLPSTGKRYEQYF. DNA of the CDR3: TGTGCCTGGAGCCCCCTCCCGTCAACGGGGAAGCGATACGAGCAGTACTTC.

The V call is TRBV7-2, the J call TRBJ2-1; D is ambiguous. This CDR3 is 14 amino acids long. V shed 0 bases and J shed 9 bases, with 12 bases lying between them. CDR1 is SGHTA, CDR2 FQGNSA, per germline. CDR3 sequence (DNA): TGTGCCAGCAGCTTAGCTGGGATCAGTAGTGAGCAGTTCTTC. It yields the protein CASSLAGISSEQFF.

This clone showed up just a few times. CDR3 sequence (DNA): TGTGCCAGCAGCCGGAGCGGGGACTCTACCGAGCAGTACTTC. Translation: CASSRSGDSTEQYF. The rearrangement uses TRBV7-2 and TRBJ2-7, with 7 bases fitting TRBD2. Looked up from germline, CDR1 is SGHTA and CDR2 is FQGNSA. The CDR3 totals 14 residues. Trimming removed 5 bases from V and 6 bases from J; junction bases left unmatched: 10.

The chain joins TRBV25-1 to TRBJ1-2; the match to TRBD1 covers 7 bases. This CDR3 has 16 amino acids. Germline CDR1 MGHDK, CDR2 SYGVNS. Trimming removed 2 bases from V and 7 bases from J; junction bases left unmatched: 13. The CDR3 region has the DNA TGTGCCAGCAGTGAACCCGGCCCAAAGACAGGGTTTGGCTACACCTTC. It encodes CASSEPGPKTGFGYTF.

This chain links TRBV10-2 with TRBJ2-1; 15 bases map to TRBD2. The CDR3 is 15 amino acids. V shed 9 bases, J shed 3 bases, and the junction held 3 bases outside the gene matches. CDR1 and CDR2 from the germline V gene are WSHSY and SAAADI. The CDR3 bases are TGCGCCAGTGGACTAGCGGGGGGGAACTACAATGAGCAGTTCTTC. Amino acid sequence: CASGLAGGNYNEQFF.